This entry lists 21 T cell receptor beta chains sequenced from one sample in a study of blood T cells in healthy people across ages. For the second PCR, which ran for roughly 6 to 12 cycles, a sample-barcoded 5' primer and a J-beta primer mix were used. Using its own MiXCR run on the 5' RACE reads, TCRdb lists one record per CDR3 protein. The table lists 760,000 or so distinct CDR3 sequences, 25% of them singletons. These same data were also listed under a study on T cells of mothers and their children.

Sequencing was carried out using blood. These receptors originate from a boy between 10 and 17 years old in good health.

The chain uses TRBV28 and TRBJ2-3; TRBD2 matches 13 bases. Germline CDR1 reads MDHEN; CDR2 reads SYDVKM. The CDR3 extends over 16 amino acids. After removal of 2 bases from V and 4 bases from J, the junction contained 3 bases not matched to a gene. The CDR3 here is CASSLGLAGAADTQYF. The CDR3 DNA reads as TGTGCCAGCAGTTTAGGACTAGCGGGAGCCGCAGATACGCAGTATTTT.

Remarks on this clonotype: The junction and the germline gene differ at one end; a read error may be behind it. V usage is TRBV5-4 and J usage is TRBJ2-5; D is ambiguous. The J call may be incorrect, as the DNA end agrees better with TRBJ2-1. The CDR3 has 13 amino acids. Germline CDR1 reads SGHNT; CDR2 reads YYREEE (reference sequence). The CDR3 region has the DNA TGTACCAGCAGCTTGGCCCCCCGCAATGAGCAGTTCTTC. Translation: CTSSLAPRNEQFF.

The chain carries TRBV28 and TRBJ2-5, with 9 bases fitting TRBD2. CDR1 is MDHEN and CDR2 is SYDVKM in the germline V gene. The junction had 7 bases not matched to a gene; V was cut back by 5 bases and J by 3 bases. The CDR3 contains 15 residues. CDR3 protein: CASSLASGKEETQYF. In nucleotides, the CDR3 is TGTGCCAGCAGTCTGGCTAGCGGGAAAGAAGAGACCCAGTACTTC.

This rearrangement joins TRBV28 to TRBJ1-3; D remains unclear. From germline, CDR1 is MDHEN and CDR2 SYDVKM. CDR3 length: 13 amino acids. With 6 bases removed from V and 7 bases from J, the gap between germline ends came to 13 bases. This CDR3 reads CASSPWGGNTIYF. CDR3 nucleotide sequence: TGTGCCAGCAGCCCTTGGGGAGGGAACACCATATATTTT.

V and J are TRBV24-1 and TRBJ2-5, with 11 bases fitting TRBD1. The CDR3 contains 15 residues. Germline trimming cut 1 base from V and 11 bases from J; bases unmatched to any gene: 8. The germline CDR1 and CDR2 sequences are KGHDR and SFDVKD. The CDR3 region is CATSDFTDRGHEQYF. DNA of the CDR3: TGTGCCACCAGTGATTTCACGGACAGGGGGCATGAGCAGTACTTC.

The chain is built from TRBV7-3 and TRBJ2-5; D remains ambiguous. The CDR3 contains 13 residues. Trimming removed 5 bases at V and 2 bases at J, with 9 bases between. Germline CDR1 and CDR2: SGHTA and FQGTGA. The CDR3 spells CASSERGQETQYF. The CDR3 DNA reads TGTGCCAGCAGCGAAAGAGGTCAAGAGACCCAGTACTTC.

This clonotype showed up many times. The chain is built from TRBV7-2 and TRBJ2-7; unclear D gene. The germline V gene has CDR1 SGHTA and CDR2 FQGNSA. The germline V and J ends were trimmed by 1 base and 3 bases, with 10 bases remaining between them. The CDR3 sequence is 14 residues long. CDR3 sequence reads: CASSLEGPNYEQYF. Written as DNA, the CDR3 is TGTGCCAGCAGCTTAGAGGGTCCGAACTACGAGCAGTACTTC.

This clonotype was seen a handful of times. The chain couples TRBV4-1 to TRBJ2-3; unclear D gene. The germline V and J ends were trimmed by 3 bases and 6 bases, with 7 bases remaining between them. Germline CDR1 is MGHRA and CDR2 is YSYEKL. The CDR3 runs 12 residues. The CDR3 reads CASSHTYDTQYF. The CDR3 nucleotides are TGCGCCAGCAGCCATACCTACGATACGCAGTATTTT.

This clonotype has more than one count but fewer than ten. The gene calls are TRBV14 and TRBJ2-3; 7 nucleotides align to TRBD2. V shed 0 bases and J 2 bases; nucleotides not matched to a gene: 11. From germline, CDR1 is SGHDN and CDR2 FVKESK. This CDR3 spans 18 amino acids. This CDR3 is CASSQEGGREIITDTQYF. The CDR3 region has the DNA TGTGCCAGCAGCCAAGAAGGTGGGAGGGAGATAATCACAGATACGCAGTATTTT.

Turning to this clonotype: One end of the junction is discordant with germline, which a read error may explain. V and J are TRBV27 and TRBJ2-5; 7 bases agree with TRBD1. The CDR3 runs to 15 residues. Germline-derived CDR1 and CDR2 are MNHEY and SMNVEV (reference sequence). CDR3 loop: CTSSLGGPITGTQYF. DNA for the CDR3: TGTACCAGCAGTTTAGGGGGCCCGATAACGGGGACCCAGTACTTC.

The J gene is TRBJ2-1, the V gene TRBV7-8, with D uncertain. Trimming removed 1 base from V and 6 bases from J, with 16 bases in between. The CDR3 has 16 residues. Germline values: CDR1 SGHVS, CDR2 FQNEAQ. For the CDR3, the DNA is TGTGCCAGCAGCTTAGGTTTGGACCCGAACGGCAATGAGCAGTTCTTC. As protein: CASSLGLDPNGNEQFF. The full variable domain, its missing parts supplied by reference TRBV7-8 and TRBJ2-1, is GAGVSQSPRYKVAKRGQDVALRCDPISGHVSLFWYQQALGQGPEFLTYFQNEAQLDKSGLPSDRFFAERPEGSVSTLKIQRTQQEDSAVYLCASSLGLDPNGNEQFFGPGTRLTVL.

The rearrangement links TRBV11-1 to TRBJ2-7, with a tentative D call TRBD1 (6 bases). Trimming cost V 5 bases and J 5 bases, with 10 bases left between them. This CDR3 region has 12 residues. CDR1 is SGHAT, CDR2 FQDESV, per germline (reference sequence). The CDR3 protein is CASSEEGDEQYF. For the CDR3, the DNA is TGTGCCAGCAGCGAAGAGGGGGACGAGCAGTACTTC.

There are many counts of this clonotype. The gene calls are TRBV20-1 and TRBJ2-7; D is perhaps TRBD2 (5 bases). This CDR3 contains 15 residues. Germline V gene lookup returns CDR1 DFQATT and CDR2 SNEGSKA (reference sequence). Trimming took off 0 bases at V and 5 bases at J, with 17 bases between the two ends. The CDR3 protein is CSARDPSRDVDEQYF. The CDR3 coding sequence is TGCAGTGCTAGAGATCCTTCCCGGGATGTCGACGAGCAGTACTTC.

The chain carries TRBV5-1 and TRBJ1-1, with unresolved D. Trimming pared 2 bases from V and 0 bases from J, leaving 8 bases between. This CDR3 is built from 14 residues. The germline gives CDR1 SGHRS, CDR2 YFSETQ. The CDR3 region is CASSFAVMNTEAFF. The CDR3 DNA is TGCGCCAGCAGCTTCGCGGTCATGAACACTGAAGCTTTCTTT.

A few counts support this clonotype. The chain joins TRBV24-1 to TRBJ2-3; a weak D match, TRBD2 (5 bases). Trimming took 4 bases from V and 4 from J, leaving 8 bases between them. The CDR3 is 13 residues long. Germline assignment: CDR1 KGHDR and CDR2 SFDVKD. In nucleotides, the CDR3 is TGTGCCACCAGTGACGGGGTATCAGATACGCAGTATTTT. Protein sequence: CATSDGVSDTQYF.

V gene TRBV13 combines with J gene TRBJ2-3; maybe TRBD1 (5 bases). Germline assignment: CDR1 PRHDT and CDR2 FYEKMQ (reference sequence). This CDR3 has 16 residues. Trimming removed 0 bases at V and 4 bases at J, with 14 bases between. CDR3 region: CASSLGQGSSPDTQYF. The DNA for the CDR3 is TGTGCCAGCAGCTTAGGGCAGGGATCCAGTCCAGATACGCAGTATTTT.

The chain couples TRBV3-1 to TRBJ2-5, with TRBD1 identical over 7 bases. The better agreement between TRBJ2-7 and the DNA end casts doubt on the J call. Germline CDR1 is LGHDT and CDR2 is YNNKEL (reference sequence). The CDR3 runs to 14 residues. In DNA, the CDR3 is TGTGCCAGCAGCCACGAACCAGGGGGCTACGAGCAGTACTTC. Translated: CASSHEPGGYEQYF.

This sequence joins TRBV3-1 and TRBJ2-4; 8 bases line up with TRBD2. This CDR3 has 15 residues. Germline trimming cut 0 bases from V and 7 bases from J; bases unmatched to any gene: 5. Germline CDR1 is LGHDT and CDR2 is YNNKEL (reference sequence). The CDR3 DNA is TGTGCCAGCAGCCAAGAGGGACTAGGTCAGAACATTCAGTACTTC. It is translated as CASSQEGLGQNIQYF. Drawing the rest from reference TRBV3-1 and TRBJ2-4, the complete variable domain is DTAVSQTPKYLVTQMGNDKSIKCEQNLGHDTMYWYKQDSKKFLKIMFSYNNKELIINETVPNRFSPKSPDKAHLNLHINSLELGDSAVYFCASSQEGLGQNIQYFGAGTRLSVL.

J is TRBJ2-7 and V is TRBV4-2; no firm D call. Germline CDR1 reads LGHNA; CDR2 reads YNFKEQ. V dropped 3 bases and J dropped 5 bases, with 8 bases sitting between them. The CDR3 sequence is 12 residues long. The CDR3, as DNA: TGTGCCAGCAGCCAGTCTGACAACGAGCAGTACTTC. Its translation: CASSQSDNEQYF.

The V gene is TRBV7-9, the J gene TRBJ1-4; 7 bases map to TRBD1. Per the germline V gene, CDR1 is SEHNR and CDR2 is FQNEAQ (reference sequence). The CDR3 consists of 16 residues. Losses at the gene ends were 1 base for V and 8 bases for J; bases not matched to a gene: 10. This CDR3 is CASSLVRRQGEEKLFF. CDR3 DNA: TGTGCCAGCAGCTTAGTCCGTCGGCAGGGGGAGGAAAAACTGTTTTTT.

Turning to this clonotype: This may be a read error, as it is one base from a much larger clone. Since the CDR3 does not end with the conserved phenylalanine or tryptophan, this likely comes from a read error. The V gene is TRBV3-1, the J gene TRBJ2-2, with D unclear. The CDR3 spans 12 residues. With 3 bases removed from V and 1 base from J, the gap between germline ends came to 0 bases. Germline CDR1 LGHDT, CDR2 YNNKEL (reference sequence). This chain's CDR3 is CASSQNTGELFS. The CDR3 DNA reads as TGTGCCAGCAGCCAGAACACCGGGGAGCTGTTTTCT.